The rows below give T cell receptor beta chains drawn from one sample of a study of cytomegalovirus exposure and HLA in healthy donors. Clones were read by immunoSEQ multiplex PCR, and TCRdb kept only the in-frame ones, dropping some. The sample has 100,000 to 150,000 clones; roughly 79% are singletons. The sequenced material came from PBMCs. Source of these receptors: a woman between 45 and 60 years old in good health and CMV-seronegative. CDR3s include the opening cysteine and the closing phenylalanine or tryptophan. Each record gives: J gene, V gene, clone size, CDR3 length, D gene, CDR3 protein, CDR3 DNA. The D gene is left open where the match is weak. Not every row has a clone size; where given, it reads once, few, many or a size class.

>TRBJ2-2|TRBV19|-|15|-
CASSIAGDNTGELFF
TGTGCCAGTAGTATAGCGGGAGATAACACCGGGGAGCTGTTTTTT
>TRBJ1-1|TRBV18|few|12|-
CASSPIETEAFF
TGTGCCAGCTCACCAATAGAGACTGAAGCTTTCTTT
>TRBJ1-1|TRBV7-6|-|15|TRBD1
CASSILTGTNTEAFF
TGTGCCAGCAGCATACTGACAGGGACGAACACTGAAGCTTTCTTT
>TRBJ1-4|TRBV14|-|15|-
CASSPLRGANEKLFF
TGTGCCAGCAGCCCTCTTCGGGGGGCTAATGAAAAACTGTTTTTT
>TRBJ1-1|TRBV18|-|13|-
CASSQGAATEAFF
TGTGCCAGCTCACAGGGAGCGGCCACTGAAGCTTTCTTT
>TRBJ1-2|TRBV30|-|15|-
CAWSFARTTENGYTF
TGTGCCTGGAGTTTCGCCCGGACAACCGAAAATGGCTACACCTTC
>TRBJ2-2|TRBV2|-|14|-
CASSGTLDTGELFF
TGTGCCAGCAGTGGGACTCTCGACACCGGGGAGCTGTTTTTT
>TRBJ2-2|TRBV4-1|-|16|-
CASSQGPQANTGELFF
TGCGCCAGCAGCCAAGGCCCCCAGGCGAACACCGGGGAGCTGTTTTTT
>TRBJ2-2|TRBV5-1|-|15|TRBD2
CASSLAGTSSGELFF
TGCGCCAGCAGCTTGGCCGGGACTAGCTCCGGGGAGCTGTTTTTT
>TRBJ1-2|TRBV6-4|-|13|-
CASSDAGGYGYTF
TGTGCCAGCAGTGACGCGGGAGGATATGGCTACACCTTC
>TRBJ2-3|TRBV7-3|-|15|TRBD2
CASSLMAGGTDTQYF
TGTGCCAGCAGCTTAATGGCGGGAGGTACAGATACGCAGTATTTT
>TRBJ1-2|TRBV11-1|few|14|-
CASSSRTANYGYTF
TGTGCCAGCAGCTCCCGGACAGCTAACTATGGCTACACCTTC
>TRBJ1-4|TRBV7-3|few|13|TRBD1
CASSERQGEKLFF
TGTGCCAGCAGCGAGAGACAGGGGGAAAAACTGTTTTTT
>TRBJ1-2|TRBV9|-|16|TRBD1
CASSTLDRVAGYGYTF
TGTGCCAGCAGCACCTTAGACAGGGTGGCGGGGTATGGCTACACCTTC
>TRBJ1-2|TRBV6-5|once|15|-
CASSLFGGREYGYTF
TGTGCCAGCAGTTTGTTCGGGGGGAGGGAATATGGCTACACCTTC
>TRBJ2-5|TRBV7-6|-|13|-
CASSLARRETQYF
TGTGCCAGCAGCTTAGCGCGGAGAGAGACCCAGTACTTC
>TRBJ2-1|TRBV15|-|14|TRBD2
CATESSGRLNEQFF
TGTGCCACCGAGTCTAGCGGGAGGCTCAATGAGCAGTTCTTC
>TRBJ2-7|TRBV7-9|-|15|TRBD2
CASSLRTGGYYEQYF
TGTGCCAGCAGCCTCAGGACGGGGGGATACTACGAGCAGTACTTC
>TRBJ1-2|TRBV4-1|-|14|-
CASSQDGGLYGYTF
TGCGCCAGCAGCCAAGATGGGGGCCTCTATGGCTACACCTTC
>TRBJ2-2|TRBV18|-|14|-
CASYSGTNTGELFF
TGTGCCAGCTATAGCGGAACGAACACCGGGGAGCTGTTTTTT
>TRBJ1-1|TRBV29-1|-|17|TRBD1
CSVEGDRDSFTNTEAFF
TGCAGCGTTGAGGGGGACAGGGATTCTTTTACGAACACTGAAGCTTTCTTT
>TRBJ1-3|TRBV28|-|15|-
CASSSLQGSGNTIYF
TGTGCCAGCAGCTCACTCCAGGGTTCTGGAAACACCATATATTTT
>TRBJ2-7|TRBV7-8|-|15|TRBD2
CASSPRGSGGYEQYF
TGTGCCAGCAGCCCAAGGGGCTCGGGAGGCTACGAGCAGTACTTC
>TRBJ1-5|TRBV7-2|-|13|-
CASSLEGVQPQHF
TGTGCCAGCAGCTTAGAAGGGGTTCAGCCCCAGCATTTT
>TRBJ2-7|TRBV30|-|14|TRBD2
CAWSLGGAVYEQYF
TGTGCCTGGAGTTTGGGAGGGGCGGTCTACGAGCAGTACTTC
>TRBJ1-2|TRBV2|-|13|TRBD1
CASRRDRIYGYTF
TGTGCCAGCAGGAGGGACAGGATTTATGGCTACACCTTC
>TRBJ1-4|TRBV9|once|15|TRBD1
CASSVLQGSHEKLFF
TGTGCCAGCAGCGTCTTACAGGGGTCTCATGAAAAACTGTTTTTT
>TRBJ2-1|TRBV6-4|-|15|-
CASSDSPSSYNEQFF
TGTGCCAGCAGTGACTCGCCCAGCTCCTACAATGAGCAGTTCTTC
>TRBJ2-7|TRBV6-5|few|12|TRBD1
CASWGQGEEQYF
TGTGCCAGTTGGGGACAGGGGGAAGAGCAGTACTTC
>TRBJ2-1|TRBV7-9|-|15|TRBD2
CASSLVAGDVNEQFF
TGTGCCAGCAGCTTAGTGGCGGGAGACGTAAATGAGCAGTTCTTC
>TRBJ2-2|TRBV19|-|14|TRBD2
CASRLAVDTGELFF
TGTGCCAGTAGACTAGCGGTGGACACCGGGGAGCTGTTTTTT
>TRBJ1-1|TRBV6-1|-|14|-
CASSEARRNTEAFF
TGTGCCAGCAGTGAAGCTAGGAGGAACACTGAAGCTTTCTTT
>TRBJ2-2|TRBV5-1|-|14|-
CASFATGVTGELFF
TGCGCCAGCTTCGCGACGGGAGTTACCGGGGAGCTGTTTTTT
>TRBJ1-5|TRBV6-5|-|15|TRBD1
CASSPSDRPNQPQHF
TGTGCCAGCAGCCCGTCGGACAGGCCAAATCAGCCCCAGCATTTT
>TRBJ2-3|TRBV27|few|18|-
CASSLNVGYPFNTDTQYF
TGTGCCAGCAGTTTAAACGTCGGGTACCCTTTTAACACAGATACGCAGTATTTT
>TRBJ1-6|TRBV11-2|-|17|TRBD1
CASSLADRSSYNSPLHF
TGTGCCAGCAGCTTAGCGGACAGGAGCTCCTATAATTCACCCCTCCACTTT
>TRBJ2-5|TRBV7-9|-|14|-
CASSLARGQETQYF
TGTGCCAGCAGCTTAGCTCGCGGCCAAGAGACCCAGTACTTC
>TRBJ2-3|TRBV9|-|15|TRBD2
CASSVSSGGQDTQYF
TGTGCCAGCAGCGTAAGTAGCGGGGGCCAGGATACGCAGTATTTT
>TRBJ1-5|TRBV28|-|15|-
CASIQVGGAQQPQHF
TGTGCCAGCATCCAAGTCGGGGGGGCACAACAGCCCCAGCATTTT
>TRBJ1-1|TRBV30|-|11|-
CAWSPGTEAFF
TGTGCCTGGAGTCCAGGTACTGAAGCTTTCTTT
>TRBJ2-2|TRBV30|-|11|-
CAWSWAGELFF
TGTGCCTGGAGTTGGGCAGGGGAGCTGTTTTTT
>TRBJ2-5|TRBV27|-|16|TRBD1
CASSIVSGQGEETQYF
TGTGCCAGCAGTATCGTCTCCGGACAGGGAGAAGAGACCCAGTACTTC
>TRBJ2-3|TRBV5-5|-|16|-
CASSFPRTVSTDTQYF
TGTGCCAGCAGCTTCCCACGGACAGTGAGCACAGATACGCAGTATTTT
>TRBJ1-5|TRBV6-5|once|13|TRBD1
CASSRQGNQPQHF
TGTGCCAGCAGTCGACAGGGAAATCAGCCCCAGCATTTT
>TRBJ1-3|TRBV7-9|-|15|-
CASSLGREAGNTIYF
TGTGCCAGCAGCTTAGGCAGGGAGGCTGGAAACACCATATATTTT
>TRBJ1-1|TRBV18|once|20|TRBD1
CASSPVSQRTGGAGTLGAFF
TGTGCCAGCTCACCAGTATCCCAACGGACAGGGGGCGCCGGAACATTAGGCGCTTTCTTT
>TRBJ1-5|TRBV7-8|-|17|-
CASKLEVGQNSNQPQHF
TGTGCCAGCAAATTAGAGGTGGGACAAAATAGCAATCAGCCCCAGCATTTT